These 31 T cell receptor beta chains share one sample of origin, sequenced in a study of vaccination effects on CD4 cells after COVID-19. Using immunoSEQ multiplex PCR, the repertoire was profiled, and TCRdb retains in-frame clones only, with some absent. The repertoire holds 45,000 or so clones, with under 80% as singletons. The authors isolated CD4+ T cells after roughly eleven days of culture. Of the BNT162b2 and mRNA-1273 vaccines, participants received two doses of one or the other. No antigens are known for them. The specimen was CD4+ T cells from PBMCs cultured without peptide, collected after COVID-19 vaccination. The receptors stem from a human donor who received a COVID-19 vaccine.

In this sample, this clone turned up once. The J gene is TRBJ2-5, the V gene TRBV6-5, with 8 nucleotides matching TRBD2. The V gene's germline CDR1 is MNHEY and CDR2 SVGAGI. This CDR3 is built from 15 residues. V was clipped by 0 bases and J by 4 bases; unmatched bases: 4. Written as DNA, the CDR3 is TGTGCCAGCAGTTACTCGCCGGGGGGGTCAGAGACCCAGTACTTC. Its protein product is CASSYSPGGSETQYF.

CDR3 coding DNA: TGCGCCAGCAGGCCGGGACAGGGAGTTCGCCAGCAGTTCTTC. Its translation is CASRPGQGVRQQFF. This chain links TRBV5-1 with TRBJ2-1, with 9 nucleotides matching TRBD1. V lost 5 bases to trimming and J lost 11 bases; unmatched junction nucleotides: 11. CDR1 is SGHRS, CDR2 YFSETQ, per germline. The CDR3 covers 14 residues.

The chain links TRBV7-9 to TRBJ1-2; D ambiguous. V dropped 1 base and J dropped 4 bases, with 4 bases sitting between them. CDR3 length equals 12 residues. The germline CDR1 and CDR2 sequences are SEHNR and FQNEAQ (reference sequence). The CDR3 coding sequence is TGTGCCAGCAGCTTAGTAGGCTATGGCTACACCTTC. Translating it yields CASSLVGYGYTF. Full variable domain (outside the CDR3, taken from reference TRBV7-9 and TRBJ1-2): DTGVSQNPRHKITKRGQNVTFRCDPISEHNRLYWYRQTLGQGPEFLTYFQNEAQLEKSRLLSDRFSAERPKGSFSTLEIQRTEQGDSAMYLCASSLVGYGYTFGSGTRLTVV.

This rearrangement joins TRBV5-1 to TRBJ1-3, with D maybe TRBD1 (5 bases). In germline, CDR1 is SGHRS, CDR2 YFSETQ. The CDR3 totals 14 residues. V was shortened by 6 bases and J by 0 bases, with 10 bases between the two germline ends. The CDR3 region is CASIRGNSGNTIYF. CDR3 nucleotides: TGCGCCAGCATACGGGGGAACTCTGGAAACACCATATATTTT.

The sample holds one count of this clone. The J gene is TRBJ1-2, the V gene TRBV6-5, with 7 bases that match TRBD1. This CDR3 has 13 amino acids. V lost 5 bases, J lost 4 bases, and 4 bases stayed unmatched. The V gene's germline CDR1 is MNHEY and CDR2 SVGAGI. The CDR3, as DNA: TGTGCCAGCAGTAACTGGGACAGCTATGGCTACACCTTC. Translating it yields CASSNWDSYGYTF.

This clone was counted a few times. V and J are TRBV15 and TRBJ2-2; weak D call: TRBD2 (6 bases). In germline, CDR1 is LNHNV, CDR2 YYDKDF (reference sequence). Trimming shortened V by 0 bases and J by 5 bases, and 13 bases separated the two germline ends. The CDR3 length is 16 residues. In nucleotides, the CDR3 is TGTGCCACCAGCAGAGATCGGGGGACGGGAACCGGGGAGCTGTTTTTT. Its translation is CATSRDRGTGTGELFF.

The chain carries TRBV12-3 or TRBV12-4 and TRBJ2-2, with D possibly TRBD2 on 5 matching bases. Deletions cut 3 bases from V and 8 bases from J, with 7 bases between. The CDR3 totals 12 residues. The CDR3 here is CASSFGEGELFF. For the CDR3, the DNA is TGTGCCAGCAGTTTTGGGGAGGGGGAGCTGTTTTTT.

This clone was seen more than once but under ten times. The chain links TRBV7-9 to TRBJ1-2, with D possibly being TRBD1 (5 bases). The ends were cut back, 3 bases at V and 5 bases at J, with 7 bases in the middle. Germline-derived CDR1 and CDR2 are SEHNR and FQNEAQ (reference sequence). This CDR3 is built from 12 residues. CDR3 sequence reads: CASSLRQYGYTF. The CDR3, as DNA: TGTGCCAGCAGCTTGAGACAGTATGGCTACACCTTC.

This chain links TRBV6-1 with TRBJ1-2, with D possibly matching TRBD1 (5 bases). The CDR3 length is 15 residues. Trimming removed 2 bases at V and 2 bases at J, with 12 bases between. Germline V gene data show CDR1 as MNHNS and CDR2 as SASEGT. CDR3 protein: CASSELWQGNYGYTF. The CDR3 region has the DNA TGTGCCAGCAGTGAATTGTGGCAGGGAAACTATGGCTACACCTTC.

The rearrangement links TRBV6-5 to TRBJ1-4; D is unclear. Trimming took 0 bases from V and 8 from J, leaving 13 bases between them. The CDR3 runs 15 residues. Germline values: CDR1 MNHEY, CDR2 SVGAGI. CDR3 sequence reads: CASSYSGMIVEKLFF. Here the CDR3 DNA reads TGTGCCAGCAGTTACTCGGGCATGATCGTGGAAAAACTGTTTTTT.

This clone appeared a single time. The chain uses TRBV6-6 and TRBJ1-1, with 7 nucleotides matching TRBD1. The V segment lost 6 bases and the J segment 4 bases; nucleotides outside the gene matches: 5. The CDR3 has 13 amino acids. Germline V gene sequence: CDR1 MNHNY, CDR2 SVGAGI (reference sequence). The chain's CDR3 is CASRQTGFTEAFF. Here the CDR3 DNA reads TGTGCCAGCAGACAGACAGGGTTCACTGAAGCTTTCTTT.

The rearrangement links TRBV5-1 to TRBJ2-7, with 7 bases that match TRBD2. CDR1 is SGHRS, CDR2 YFSETQ, per germline. This CDR3 is built from 12 residues. Trimming at V came to 2 bases and at J to 11 bases, leaving 7 bases not matched to a gene. DNA of the CDR3: TGCGCCAGCAGCTTTGAGGGAGGGTATAAGTACTTC. Protein sequence: CASSFEGGYKYF.

This clone was observed a handful of times. The CDR3 nucleotides are TGCGCCAGCACCATAGGGGAGTGGGACAATGAGCAGTTCTTC. Its translation: CASTIGEWDNEQFF. This chain connects TRBV5-1 to TRBJ2-1; D tentatively reads TRBD1 or TRBD2 (5 bases each). CDR3 length: 14 amino acids. Germline V gene sequence: CDR1 SGHRS, CDR2 YFSETQ. The V end lost 6 bases, the J end lost 5 bases, and 15 bases lay between the germline ends.

The chain couples TRBV9 to TRBJ2-3; 10 bases align to TRBD1. The junction had 1 base not matched to a gene; V was cut back by 2 bases and J by 1 base. The germline CDR1 and CDR2 sequences are SGDLS and YYNGEE. The CDR3 totals 15 residues. In nucleotides, the CDR3 is TGTGCCAGCAGCGTGGGGACAGGGGGCACAGATACGCAGTATTTT. Residues: CASSVGTGGTDTQYF.

The V call is TRBV7-9, the J call TRBJ1-1, with 10 bases that match TRBD1. With 1 base clipped from V and 7 bases from J, the junction kept 3 bases outside the gene matches. The germline V gene has CDR1 SEHNR and CDR2 FQNEAQ (reference sequence). The CDR3 consists of 14 residues. For the CDR3, the DNA is TGTGCCAGCAGCTTAGGACAGGGGGCTGGTGAAGCTTTCTTT. Encoded protein: CASSLGQGAGEAFF.

This clone was seen once. V usage is TRBV29-1 and J usage is TRBJ2-3; 11 positions agree with TRBD1. V shed 6 bases and J 0 bases; nucleotides not matched to a gene: 2. Germline V gene lookup returns CDR1 SQVTM and CDR2 ANQGSEA. This CDR3 region has 14 residues. The CDR3 DNA is TGCAGCGTCGGGACAGGGGGTAGCACAGATACGCAGTATTTT. This sequence encodes CSVGTGGSTDTQYF.

The chain recombines TRBV5-4 with TRBJ2-1; 7 bases map to TRBD2. The V gene's germline CDR1 is SGHNT and CDR2 YYREEE (reference sequence). V lost 3 bases to trimming and J lost 6 bases; unmatched junction nucleotides: 0. The CDR3 runs 12 residues. The CDR3 region has the DNA TGTGCCAGCAGCTGGGGGGGCAATGAGCAGTTCTTC. It codes for CASSWGGNEQFF. Complete variable domain (other parts from reference TRBV5-4 and TRBJ2-1): ETGVTQSPTHLIKTRGQQVTLRCSSQSGHNTVSWYQQALGQGPQFIFQYYREEENGRGNFPPRFSGLQFPNYSSELNVNALELDDSALYLCASSWGGNEQFFGPGTRLTVL.

The rearrangement joins TRBV7-9 to TRBJ1-3, with a weak D call TRBD1 (5 bases). There are 15 residues in the CDR3. The ends were cut back, 5 bases at V and 1 base at J, with 12 bases in the middle. Germline V gene sequence: CDR1 SEHNR, CDR2 FQNEAQ (reference sequence). The chain's CDR3 is CASSPGGESGNTIYF. CDR3 nucleotides: TGTGCCAGCAGCCCGGGGGGAGAGTCTGGAAACACCATATATTTT.

The J gene is TRBJ1-2, the V gene TRBV6-2 or TRBV6-3; D is undetermined. CDR3 length: 16 residues. Trimming took off 5 bases at V and 0 bases at J, with 16 bases between the two ends. Germline V lookup: CDR1 MNHEY, CDR2 SVGEGT. The CDR3, as DNA: TGTGCCAGCAGTCGCACCCAGAGGATGACTAACTATGGCTACACCTTC. This sequence encodes CASSRTQRMTNYGYTF.

The chain joins TRBV11-2 to TRBJ2-3; D possibly matches TRBD1 or TRBD2 (7 bases each). The CDR3 spans 14 residues. Trimming shortened V by 6 bases and J by 8 bases, and 18 bases separated the two germline ends. Germline CDR1 is SGHAT and CDR2 is FQNNGV. As DNA, the CDR3 is TGTGCCAGCAGTCAGCGGGGAGGGGGCCTTACGCAGTATTTT. This sequence encodes CASSQRGGGLTQYF.

The V gene is TRBV15, the J gene TRBJ1-2; the match to TRBD1 covers 7 bases. Germline V gene lookup returns CDR1 LNHNV and CDR2 YYDKDF (reference sequence). CDR3 length: 15 residues. The trim removed 4 bases at V and 1 base at J, leaving 6 bases unmatched. The CDR3 region is CATSKTTGFNYGYTF. The CDR3 DNA sequence: TGTGCCACCAGCAAAACGACAGGGTTTAACTATGGCTACACCTTC.

This chain uses TRBV5-1 with TRBJ2-3, with D uncertain. V was shortened by 2 bases and J by 2 bases, with 9 bases between the two germline ends. Germline V gene lookup returns CDR1 SGHRS and CDR2 YFSETQ. The CDR3 sequence is 14 residues long. The CDR3 loop reads CASSFSDLTDTQYF. CDR3 in DNA: TGCGCCAGCAGCTTCTCAGACCTCACAGATACGCAGTATTTT.

This clone was found a few times. V gene TRBV5-1 combines with J gene TRBJ2-7; TRBD1 matches 11 bases. This CDR3 has 17 amino acids. Trimming took 4 bases from V and 7 from J; bases not matched to a gene: 16. CDR1 SGHRS and CDR2 YFSETQ come from the germline V gene. The CDR3 loop is CASSPIGQGAISVEQYF. The CDR3 nucleotides are TGCGCCAGCAGCCCGATAGGACAGGGGGCCATCAGTGTTGAGCAGTACTTC.

This clone was seen a single time. The chain has TRBV3-1 (or the pseudogene TRBV3-2) and TRBJ1-6; 9 positions match TRBD1. The V segment lost 2 bases and the J segment 7 bases; nucleotides outside the gene matches: 6. There are 16 residues in the CDR3. Germline V gene sequence: CDR1 LGHDT, CDR2 YNNKEL (reference sequence). CDR3: CASSQNPTGGNSPLHF. Here the CDR3 DNA reads TGTGCCAGCAGCCAAAACCCGACAGGGGGGAATTCACCCCTCCACTTT.

J is TRBJ1-2 and V is TRBV12-5, with D possibly being TRBD1 (5 bases). This CDR3 contains 13 residues. CDR1 is LGHNT and CDR2 is FRNRAP in the germline V gene. Trimming took 1 base from V and 8 from J, leaving 11 bases between them. The CDR3: CASGLGSGRGYTF. The CDR3, as DNA: TGTGCTAGTGGTTTGGGATCAGGGAGAGGCTACACCTTC.

The V call is TRBV6-6, the J call TRBJ2-7; 7 bases are a match to TRBD1. Germline CDR1 reads MNHNY; CDR2 reads SVGAGI (reference sequence). The V gene end was trimmed by 3 bases and the J gene end by 6 bases; junction bases not matched to a gene: 11. This CDR3 has 15 residues. This chain's CDR3 is CASSYLTGVPSEQYF. The CDR3 DNA follows: TGTGCCAGCAGTTATCTTACAGGGGTACCCTCCGAGCAGTACTTC.

This clone was recorded only once. The chain combines TRBV6-5 with TRBJ1-2; TRBD1 is a possible D gene (5 bases). V was trimmed by 0 bases and J by 2 bases, leaving 7 bases between them. CDR3 length: 14 residues. CDR1 is MNHEY and CDR2 is SVGAGI in the germline V gene. The CDR3 coding sequence is TGTGCCAGCAGTTACTCGGCAGGGAACTATGGCTACACCTTC. Translating it yields CASSYSAGNYGYTF.

A few counts support this clone. The chain combines TRBV12-3 or TRBV12-4 with TRBJ1-2; D not resolved. This CDR3 is built from 13 residues. V was cut by 5 bases and J by 4 bases, with 11 bases left in between. CDR3: CASSRTEAYGYTF. CDR3 in DNA: TGTGCCAGCAGTAGGACCGAGGCCTATGGCTACACCTTC.

This chain joins TRBV10-3 and TRBJ2-3; 10 bases map to TRBD2. V shed 2 bases, J shed 9 bases, and the junction held 17 bases outside the gene matches. The CDR3 spans 18 residues. Germline CDR1 and CDR2: ENHRY and SYGVKD. CDR3 DNA: TGTGCCATCAGTGAGGGATCCTCTAACCTAGCGGGAGTGGGGACGCAGTATTTT. This translates into CAISEGSSNLAGVGTQYF.

This chain uses TRBV19 with TRBJ2-7; D possibly uses TRBD1 or TRBD2 (6 bases each). Germline assignment: CDR1 LNHDA and CDR2 SQIVND (reference sequence). V was pared by 6 bases and J by 6 bases, with 24 bases between. This CDR3 comprises 16 residues. In nucleotides, the CDR3 is TGTGCCAGTAGGCGCCAAGACAGGCAGGCGCGGGGCGAGCAGTACTTC. Protein: CASRRQDRQARGEQYF.

V gene TRBV5-6 combines with J gene TRBJ1-2; TRBD1 matches at 8 bases. The CDR3 covers 15 residues. Germline V CDR1 and CDR2: SGHDT, YYEEEE. With 1 base clipped from V and 7 bases from J, the junction kept 9 bases outside the gene matches. The CDR3 bases are TGTGCCAGCAGCTTGTTACAGGGGGGACCGCGTGGCTACACCTTC. It translates to CASSLLQGGPRGYTF.